The 29 T cell receptor beta chains below were found in one sample sequenced in a study of blood T cell repertoires in COVID-19. Generated by immunoSEQ multiplex PCR, the TCRdb table keeps only in-frame clones and is missing some. The sample lists 400,000 to 500,000 clones; around nine tenths were seen once. Sequencing input: PBMCs or T cells enriched from blood (not recorded which). Every receptor here comes from a woman aged 18-35 years who had been exposed to COVID-19.

The V gene is TRBV9, the J gene TRBJ1-2, with a tentative D call TRBD1 (5 bases). In germline, CDR1 is SGDLS, CDR2 YYNGEE. There are 15 residues in the CDR3. V was cut by 1 base and J by 3 bases, with 13 bases left in between. The CDR3 DNA reads TGTGCCAGCAGCGTAAAGGTTCAGGGTGACTATGGCTACACCTTC. This codes for CASSVKVQGDYGYTF.

The chain employs TRBV5-3 and TRBJ2-7; maybe TRBD1 (6 bases). TRBV5-3 belongs to the ORF category, with a function that is uncertain. V dropped 4 bases and J dropped 2 bases, with 13 bases sitting between them. The CDR3 totals 14 residues. CDR3 bases: TGTGCCAGAAGCGACGGCGGACAGACCTACGAGCAGTACTTC. This sequence encodes CARSDGGQTYEQYF.

The chain carries TRBV11-3 and TRBJ1-2; weak D call: TRBD1 (5 bases). V was cut by 3 bases and J by 2 bases, with 10 bases left in between. This CDR3 has 14 residues. Germline V CDR1 and CDR2: SGHNT, YENEEA. CDR3 in DNA: TGTGCCAGCAGCTTTCGACAGTTCAACTATGGCTACACCTTC. Protein product: CASSFRQFNYGYTF.

The chain joins TRBV28 to TRBJ2-7; 12 bases fit TRBD2. The CDR3 totals 14 residues. V lost 10 bases to trimming and J lost 0 bases; unmatched junction nucleotides: 4. CDR1 is MDHEN and CDR2 is SYDVKM in the germline V gene. The CDR3 coding sequence is TGTGCCACCCGACTAGCGGGAGACTCCTACGAGCAGTACTTC. It specifies CATRLAGDSYEQYF.

This chain uses TRBV27 with TRBJ1-4; 12 bases align to TRBD1. Trimming cost V 6 bases and J 8 bases; bases outside gene matches: 16. The CDR3 loop spans 18 amino acids. Germline V gene sequence: CDR1 MNHEY, CDR2 SMNVEV (reference sequence). CDR3 amino acids: CASSSLGTGGATGEKLFF. The CDR3 DNA follows: TGTGCCAGCAGCTCTCTTGGGACAGGGGGCGCGACGGGCGAAAAACTGTTTTTT.

The V and J genes are TRBV28 and TRBJ2-7; perhaps TRBD2 as D (5 bases). The CDR3 covers 12 residues. Deletions cut 6 bases from V and 9 bases from J, with 15 bases between. Per the germline V gene, CDR1 is MDHEN and CDR2 is SYDVKM. The CDR3 loop is CASSRRGFAQYF. The CDR3 DNA follows: TGTGCCAGCAGCCGCCGGGGTTTCGCGCAGTACTTC. The full variable domain, completed using reference TRBV28 and TRBJ2-7, is DVKVTQSSRYLVKRTGEKVFLECVQDMDHENMFWYRQDPGLGLRLIYFSYDVKMKEKGDIPEGYSVSREKKERFSLILESASTNQTSMYLCASSRRGFAQYFGPGTRLTVT.

A remark on this clone: The sample carries other DNA sequences with the same CDR3. This chain connects TRBV5-1 to TRBJ2-1, with 11 bases fitting TRBD2. Trimming removed 4 bases from V and 4 bases from J; junction bases left unmatched: 4. The CDR3 spans 15 residues. Germline CDR1 is SGHRS and CDR2 is YFSETQ. Here the CDR3 DNA reads TGCGCCAGCAGCCCGGGACTAGCGGTTTACAATGAGCAGTTCTTC. Amino acids: CASSPGLAVYNEQFF.

The V call is TRBV7-6, the J call TRBJ2-5, with D perhaps matching TRBD1 (6 bases). Germline lookup yields CDR1 SGHVS and CDR2 FNYEAQ. CDR3 size: 18 residues. The V gene lost 7 bases and the J gene lost 2 bases, with 26 bases spanning the gap. CDR3 in DNA: TGTGCCAGCATAGCCGACAGGCCAACTTTCTTTGAGCAAGAGACCCAGTACTTC. Translated: CASIADRPTFFEQETQYF.

The count of this clone is one. The chain is built from TRBV6-4 and TRBJ2-1, with 8 bases matching TRBD1. This CDR3 spans 17 amino acids. The V segment lost 4 bases and the J segment 7 bases; nucleotides outside the gene matches: 15. Germline CDR1 reads MRHNA; CDR2 reads SNTAGT. CDR3 coding DNA: TGTGCCAGCAGTGGCCCCAAAGCGTTGGACAGGGAAAATGAGCAGTTCTTC. Its protein product is CASSGPKALDRENEQFF.

The V gene is TRBV29-1, the J gene TRBJ1-1; D ambiguous. The CDR3 runs to 17 residues. The germline gives CDR1 SQVTM, CDR2 ANQGSEA. Trimming cost V 5 bases and J 0 bases, with 22 bases left between them. The CDR3 DNA follows: TGCAGCGTTACCGGAGGGCAGCGGAGATCTGTGAACACTGAAGCTTTCTTT. Translation gives CSVTGGQRRSVNTEAFF.

This chain connects TRBV7-9 to TRBJ1-5; D not certain. The ends were cut back, 1 base at V and 6 bases at J, with 10 bases in the middle. CDR3 length: 14 amino acids. The germline CDR1 and CDR2 sequences are SEHNR and FQNEAQ (reference sequence). The CDR3 sequence is CASSLDAGGQPQHF. The CDR3 DNA is TGTGCCAGCAGCTTAGACGCCGGAGGTCAGCCCCAGCATTTT.

The chain combines TRBV5-4 with TRBJ2-1; 15 nucleotides match TRBD2. Germline V CDR1 and CDR2: SGHNT, YYREEE (reference sequence). The J segment lost 8 bases and the V segment lost 3 bases, leaving 3 bases of the junction unmatched. The CDR3 spans 15 residues. CDR3 DNA: TGTGCCAGCAGCTACGGGACTAGCGGGGGGCATGAGCAGTTCTTC. This gives the protein CASSYGTSGGHEQFF. Using reference TRBV5-4 and TRBJ2-1 for the parts outside the CDR3, the full variable domain is ETGVTQSPTHLIKTRGQQVTLRCSSQSGHNTVSWYQQALGQGPQFIFQYYREEENGRGNFPPRFSGLQFPNYSSELNVNALELDDSALYLCASSYGTSGGHEQFFGPGTRLTVL.

J is TRBJ2-1 and V is TRBV28, with TRBD2 matching 9 bases. Germline V gene data show CDR1 as MDHEN and CDR2 as SYDVKM. The CDR3 is 15 amino acids. V trimming: 2 bases; J trimming: 4 bases; junction bases outside the gene matches: 3. CDR3 in DNA: TGTGCCAGCAGTTTACTAGCGGGACCTTACAATGAGCAGTTCTTC. Translating it yields CASSLLAGPYNEQFF.

This sequence joins TRBV2 and TRBJ2-7; 10 bases align to TRBD2. Germline CDR1 SNHLY, CDR2 FYNNEI. Germline trimming cut 4 bases from V and 1 base from J; bases unmatched to any gene: 7. The CDR3 loop spans 16 amino acids. CDR3 coding DNA: TGTGCCAGCAGTGCTCCCGCTAGCGGGAGTTCCTACGAGCAGTACTTC. This codes for CASSAPASGSSYEQYF.

This chain links TRBV18 with TRBJ2-1, with 7 bases aligning to TRBD1. Germline V gene data show CDR1 as KGHSH and CDR2 as LQKENI. V gave up 1 base and J gave up 6 bases; unmatched junction bases: 0. This CDR3 comprises 13 residues. The CDR3: CASSPRQGNEQFF. CDR3 sequence (DNA): TGTGCCAGCTCACCACGACAGGGCAATGAGCAGTTCTTC.

V gene TRBV28 combines with J gene TRBJ1-6, with no clear D. This CDR3 has 15 residues. The germline V gene encodes CDR1 MDHEN and CDR2 SYDVKM. Trimming shortened V by 2 bases and J by 5 bases, and 10 bases separated the two germline ends. CDR3 amino acids: CASSLTDSHNSPLHF. As DNA, the CDR3 is TGTGCCAGCAGTTTAACAGATTCACATAATTCACCCCTCCACTTT.

This chain links TRBV4-1 with TRBJ2-1; TRBD1 matches 11 bases. With 0 bases clipped from V and 2 bases from J, the junction kept 0 bases outside the gene matches. The CDR3 has 16 amino acids. In germline, CDR1 is MGHRA, CDR2 YSYEKL. CDR3 loop: CASSQEGQGAYNEQFF. The CDR3 region has the DNA TGCGCCAGCAGCCAAGAGGGACAGGGGGCCTACAATGAGCAGTTCTTC.

The chain recombines TRBV15 with TRBJ2-7; 7 bases match TRBD1. The ends lost 2 bases at V and 4 bases at J; junction bases unmatched: 11. This CDR3 region has 16 residues. Looked up from germline, CDR1 is LNHNV and CDR2 is YYDKDF (reference sequence). The CDR3 reads CATSRTRQGWGYEQYF. The DNA of the CDR3 is TGTGCCACCAGCAGAACCCGACAGGGATGGGGGTACGAGCAGTACTTC. The full variable domain, in which reference TRBV15 and TRBJ2-7 provide the parts outside the CDR3, is DAMVIQNPRYQVTQFGKPVTLSCSQTLNHNVMYWYQQKSSQAPKLLFHYYDKDFNNEADTPDNFQSRRPNTSFCFLDIRSPGLGDTAMYLCATSRTRQGWGYEQYFGPGTRLTVT.

CDR3 residues: CATSRDRTSGFYEQYF. In DNA form, the CDR3 reads TGTGCCACCAGCAGAGATCGGACTAGCGGGTTCTACGAGCAGTACTTC. The rearrangement links TRBV15 to TRBJ2-7; 11 bases are shared with TRBD2. Trimming removed 0 bases from V and 3 bases from J; junction bases left unmatched: 4. The CDR3 loop spans 16 amino acids. The germline gives CDR1 LNHNV, CDR2 YYDKDF (reference sequence).

The CDR3 reads CASARGTDTQYF. The DNA of the CDR3 is TGTGCCAGCGCAAGGGGGACAGATACGCAGTATTTT. This sequence joins TRBV5-4 and TRBJ2-3; weak D call: TRBD1 (6 bases). This CDR3 spans 12 amino acids. Germline CDR1 and CDR2: SGHNT and YYREEE (reference sequence). V was shortened by 7 bases and J by 3 bases, with 9 bases between the two germline ends.

V is TRBV19 and J is TRBJ1-5, with a tentative D call TRBD1 (6 bases). Germline lookup yields CDR1 LNHDA and CDR2 SQIVND (reference sequence). Trimming cost V 1 base and J 4 bases, with 14 bases left between them. This CDR3 is 16 amino acids long. For the CDR3, the DNA is TGTGCCAGTAGTATAGGGCCTACAGGGAGAAATCAGCCCCAGCATTTT. It translates to CASSIGPTGRNQPQHF.

This chain uses TRBV19 with TRBJ2-7; 11 nucleotides match TRBD2. This CDR3 region has 15 residues. Germline V lookup: CDR1 LNHDA, CDR2 SQIVND (reference sequence). The ends lost 5 bases at V and 0 bases at J; junction bases unmatched: 3. CDR3 bases: TGTGCCAGTAGTGAGACTAGCGGGATCTCCTACGAGCAGTACTTC. It encodes CASSETSGISYEQYF.

This rearrangement joins TRBV28 to TRBJ1-5; the D is unclear. This CDR3 spans 14 amino acids. The V gene's germline CDR1 is MDHEN and CDR2 SYDVKM. Trimming took 5 bases from V and 0 from J, leaving 8 bases between them. Here the CDR3 DNA reads TGTGCCAGCAGTCAGGCGTCTAGCAATCAGCCCCAGCATTTT. The encoded protein is CASSQASSNQPQHF.

The V call is TRBV7-2, the J call TRBJ2-7; 8 nucleotides align to TRBD1. V lost 4 bases, J lost 3 bases, and 5 bases stayed unmatched. The length of the CDR3 is 14 residues. Germline V gene lookup returns CDR1 SGHTA and CDR2 FQGNSA. The CDR3 bases are TGTGCCAGCAGCTCAGACAGGGGAATCTACGAGCAGTACTTC. It codes for CASSSDRGIYEQYF.

The V call is TRBV6-1, the J call TRBJ2-1; a possible D gene is TRBD2 (5 bases). Trimming removed 4 bases from V and 7 bases from J, with 20 bases in between. In germline, CDR1 is MNHNS, CDR2 SASEGT. This CDR3 has 16 amino acids. The CDR3 sequence is CASSAPLADQRNEQFF. The CDR3 DNA is TGTGCCAGCAGTGCCCCCCTAGCCGATCAAAGGAATGAGCAGTTCTTC.

The chain is built from TRBV19 and TRBJ2-7, with 8 bases fitting TRBD1. V shed 3 bases, J shed 4 bases, and the junction held 5 bases outside the gene matches. Germline V CDR1 and CDR2: LNHDA, SQIVND (reference sequence). There are 14 residues in the CDR3. The CDR3 coding sequence is TGTGCCAGTAGTATGACAGGGGATTTTTACGAGCAGTACTTC. Protein product: CASSMTGDFYEQYF.

This rearrangement joins TRBV6-5 to TRBJ2-7; TRBD2 is a possible D gene (6 bases). This CDR3 has 16 amino acids. Trimming pared 4 bases from V and 2 bases from J, leaving 18 bases between. Germline values: CDR1 MNHEY, CDR2 SVGAGI. The CDR3: CASSSVREIVTYEQYF. The CDR3 DNA is TGTGCCAGCAGTTCCGTCCGGGAGATAGTCACCTACGAGCAGTACTTC.

This clone appeared once. This chain joins TRBV7-6 and TRBJ2-3; TRBD1 aligns across 7 bases. This CDR3 is 15 amino acids long. Trimming took 4 bases from V and 6 from J; bases not matched to a gene: 10. Germline values: CDR1 SGHVS, CDR2 FNYEAQ. As DNA, the CDR3 is TGTGCCAGCAGCTCCGCCGGGGACAGTGGGGATACGCAGTATTTT. This sequence encodes CASSSAGDSGDTQYF.

The chain employs TRBV7-3 and TRBJ2-1; 11 bases are a match to TRBD2. The CDR3 has 15 amino acids. J was trimmed by 7 bases and V by 1 base; bases with no gene match: 3. Germline CDR1 and CDR2: SGHTA and FQGTGA. The DNA for the CDR3 is TGTGCCAGCAGCTTAAATAGCGGGGGGGTTAATGAGCAGTTCTTC. This encodes CASSLNSGGVNEQFF.